This T cell receptor beta chain was obtained from a study of cytomegalovirus exposure and HLA in healthy donors. Background on the study: HLA-typed donors were the source of about 85 million unique TCRs held in an early data release. Study results and caveats: There were several of the most significant clusters that appeared linked to common viral pathogens in a later analysis.

To note about this clone: What it binds is unknown.

CDR1 MDHEN and CDR2 SYDVKM come from the germline V gene. The CDR3 has 19 amino acids. Unmatched junction bases numbered 11, after V lost 2 bases and J lost 1 base. The PCR was carried out with 60 Vbeta primers and 13 Jbeta primers. Data came from immunoSEQ multiplex PCR; TCRdb stores just in-frame clones and leaves some out. Found here are around 130,000 clones, about three quarters of them singletons; the top ten hold around 1.9%. The chain couples TRBV28 to TRBJ2-6, with 7 bases lining up with TRBD1. The receptor was derived from a woman aged 40 to 50 in good health and CMV-seronegative. Sequencing was carried out using PBMCs. CDR3 in DNA: TGTGCCAGCAGTTTACCGACAGGGACCACCCTTTCTGGGGCCAACGTCCTGACTTTC. It specifies CASSLPTGTTLSGANVLTF.